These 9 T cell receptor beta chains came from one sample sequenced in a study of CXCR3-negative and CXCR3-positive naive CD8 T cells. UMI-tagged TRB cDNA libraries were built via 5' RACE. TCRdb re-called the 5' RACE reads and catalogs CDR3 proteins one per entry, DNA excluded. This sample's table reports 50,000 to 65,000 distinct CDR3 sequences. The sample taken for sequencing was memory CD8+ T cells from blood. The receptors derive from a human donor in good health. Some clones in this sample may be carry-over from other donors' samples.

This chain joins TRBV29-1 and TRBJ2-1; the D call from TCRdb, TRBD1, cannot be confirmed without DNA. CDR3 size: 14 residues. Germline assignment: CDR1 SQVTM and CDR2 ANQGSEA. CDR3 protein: CSVENREDYNEQFF.

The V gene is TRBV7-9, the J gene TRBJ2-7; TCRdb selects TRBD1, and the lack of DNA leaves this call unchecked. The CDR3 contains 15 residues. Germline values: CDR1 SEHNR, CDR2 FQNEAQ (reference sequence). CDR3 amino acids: CASSFPPGQAYEQYF.

CDR3 region: CASSQGQGAGQPQHF. The rearrangement joins TRBV23-1 to TRBJ1-5; the TCRdb D gene call, TRBD1, has no DNA to confirm it. TRBV23-1 is sorted into the ORF group, with uncertain function. The CDR3 covers 15 residues.

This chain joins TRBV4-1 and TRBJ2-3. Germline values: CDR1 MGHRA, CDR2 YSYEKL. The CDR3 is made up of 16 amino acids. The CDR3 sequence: CASSHTDVGSTDTQYF.

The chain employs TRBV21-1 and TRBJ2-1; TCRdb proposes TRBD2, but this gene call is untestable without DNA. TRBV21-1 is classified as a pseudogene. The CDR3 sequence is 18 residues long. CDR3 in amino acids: CASSNRTSGKRAYNEQFF.

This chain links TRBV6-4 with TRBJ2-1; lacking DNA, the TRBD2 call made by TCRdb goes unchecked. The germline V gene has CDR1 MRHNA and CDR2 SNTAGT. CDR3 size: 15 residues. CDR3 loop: CASSETSGGINEQFF.

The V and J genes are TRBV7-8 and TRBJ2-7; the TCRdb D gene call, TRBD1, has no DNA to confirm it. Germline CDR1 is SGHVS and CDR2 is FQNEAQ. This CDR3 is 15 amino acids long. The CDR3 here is CASSYRGAGHYEQYF. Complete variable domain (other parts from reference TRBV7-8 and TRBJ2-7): GAGVSQSPRYKVAKRGQDVALRCDPISGHVSLFWYQQALGQGPEFLTYFQNEAQLDKSGLPSDRFFAERPEGSVSTLKIQRTQQEDSAVYLCASSYRGAGHYEQYFGPGTRLTVT.

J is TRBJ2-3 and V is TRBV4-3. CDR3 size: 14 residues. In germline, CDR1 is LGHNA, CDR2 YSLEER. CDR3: CASSQGMVTDTQYF.

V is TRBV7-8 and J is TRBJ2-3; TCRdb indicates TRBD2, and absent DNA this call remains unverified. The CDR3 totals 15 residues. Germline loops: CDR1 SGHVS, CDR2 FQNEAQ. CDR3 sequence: CASSLIQGPTDTQYF.